These T cell receptor beta chains were read from a single sample in a study of Graves' ophthalmopathy and Graves' hyperthyroidism. TCRdb itself ran the multiplex PCR reads through MiXCR, one entry per CDR3 protein. This sample yields some 250,000 distinct CDR3 sequences, of which 45% to 55% are seen a single time; more than 45% belongs to the top ten. Source material: peripheral blood. These receptors all come from an adult man with Graves' ophthalmopathy. Both conserved end residues are part of each CDR3. The order of the fields is J gene, V gene, CDR3 length, clone size, D gene, CDR3 DNA, CDR3 protein. D genes are given only for firm matches. Rows may omit the clone size; those that give it use once, few, many or a size class.

TRBJ1-2	TRBV9	13	-	-	TGTGCCAGCAGCGTAGACTCCCGGGATGGCTACACCTTC	CASSVDSRDGYTF
TRBJ1-5	TRBV14	14	-	-	TGTGCCAGCAGCCAAAACGGGTCCAGCAAGCCCCAGCATTTT	CASSQNGSSKPQHF
TRBJ1-5	TRBV2	15	-	-	TGTGCCAGCAGTGAAATGGGTGGTAGCGGGAGGCCCCAGCATTTT	CASSEMGGSGRPQHF
TRBJ1-1	TRBV15	14	-	TRBD1	TGTGCCAGCAGTTTCAGCCAGACAGGGCTTGAAGCTTTCTTT	CASSFSQTGLEAFF
TRBJ1-2	TRBV2	13	many	-	TGTGCCAGCAGTGAACGGGGCGGCTATGGCTACACCTTC	CASSERGGYGYTF
TRBJ1-2	TRBV20-1	14	few	-	TGCAGTGCTAGAGGTTCCGGTCCTAACTATGGCTACACCTTC	CSARGSGPNYGYTF
TRBJ2-2	TRBV24-1	17	-	-	TGTGCCACCAGCGATGTGACAGAAATCGCGAACACCGGGGAGCTGCTTTTT	CATSDVTEIANTGELLF
TRBJ2-7	TRBV5-1	14	-	TRBD1	TGCGCCAGCAGCTTCGGACAGGGCAGGGACGAGCAGTACTTC	CASSFGQGRDEQYF
TRBJ2-5	TRBV9	16	-	-	TGTGCCAGCAGCGTACGGTGGGCCAGGGAGGAAGAGACCCAGTACTTC	CASSVRWAREEETQYF
TRBJ2-5	TRBV20-1	17	-	TRBD1	TGCAGTGCTAGCCCCGGGACAGGGAAAGGCCTTCAAGAGACCCAGTACTTC	CSASPGTGKGLQETQYF
TRBJ2-5	TRBV7-2	11	many	-	TGTGCCAGCAGCATGAGGGAGACCCAGTACTTC	CASSMRETQYF
TRBJ1-2	TRBV19	12	-	-	TGTGCCAGTGATGGACTGGACTATGGCTACACCTTC	CASDGLDYGYTF
TRBJ1-2	TRBV7-2	15	few	TRBD1	TGTGCCAGCAGCCAAATCACAGGGGGCAACTATGGCTACACCTTC	CASSQITGGNYGYTF
TRBJ1-6	TRBV5-1	14	few	TRBD1	TGCGCCAGCAGGCCGGGACAGGTTAATTCACCCCTCCACTTT	CASRPGQVNSPLHF
TRBJ2-7	TRBV7-9	15	-	-	TGTGCCAGCAGCTTAGGGGGCACCAACTTCGGCGAGCAGTACTTC	CASSLGGTNFGEQYF
TRBJ1-2	TRBV25-1	14	many	-	TGTGCCAGCAGTGGTTACCAGGGCGGCTATGGCTACACCTTC	CASSGYQGGYGYTF
TRBJ1-1	TRBV4-1	14	-	TRBD1	TGTGCCAGCAGCCAAAAGGACAGGACCGGGAAAACTTTCTTT	CASSQKDRTGKTFF
TRBJ2-7	TRBV29-1	15	-	TRBD1	TGCAGCGTCCCCCTCGGCCGGGACAGGGACCACGAGCAGTACTTC	CSVPLGRDRDHEQYF
TRBJ1-1	TRBV10-3	15	-	-	TGTGCCATCAGTGTTATGGAAAGAGGGAACACTGAAGCTTTCTTT	CAISVMERGNTEAFF
TRBJ1-4	TRBV6-1	15	-	-	TGTGCCAGCAGTGAAAGGACAGATTTTAATGAAAAACTGTTTTTT	CASSERTDFNEKLFF